These 21 T cell receptor beta chains came from one sample sequenced in a study of T cells after yellow fever vaccination. Each CDR3 protein gets one entry after TCRdb re-called the 5' RACE reads with MiXCR. In the table there are around 200,000 distinct CDR3 sequences, 11% of which are singletons. The source material was CD8+ T cells sorted from PBMCs, sampled 15 days after the yellow fever booster vaccination. These receptors were taken from a man aged 18 to 35 who received the YFV17D yellow fever vaccine.

This clonotype has a handful of counts. This sequence joins TRBV20-1 and TRBJ1-1, with D possibly TRBD1 on 6 matching bases. The CDR3 has 15 residues. Between the trimmed V and J ends, which lost 4 bases and 11 bases, there was a span of 26 bases. Germline V gene sequence: CDR1 DFQATT, CDR2 SNEGSKA (reference sequence). CDR3 coding DNA: TGCAGTGCTACCCGGGGGGCGGAGGGGTGGAGCGGCGCTTTCTTT. This encodes CSATRGAEGWSGAFF.

The chain uses TRBV10-3 and TRBJ1-2; 7 bases line up with TRBD1. CDR3 size: 17 residues. CDR1 ENHRY and CDR2 SYGVKD come from the germline V gene. V dropped 6 bases and J dropped 4; count of bases not matched to a gene: 17. The CDR3 DNA reads as TGTGCCATCAGCCGTTTTTTTTTTTGGGACAGAACCTATGGCTACACCTTC. Translation gives CAISRFFFWDRTYGYTF.

The genes are TRBV21-1 and TRBJ1-1; the table calls TRBD1, which could not be checked here. TRBV21-1 is described as a pseudogene. The CDR3 contains 15 residues. The CDR3 bases are TGTGCCAGCAGCCCACGAAAGGGGTGCGGCACTGAAGCTTTCTTT. Translation gives CASSPRKGCGTEAFF.

This clonotype has just a few counts. This chain joins TRBV7-9 and TRBJ2-3, with 11 bases lining up with TRBD2. The CDR3 totals 17 residues. CDR1 is SEHNR, CDR2 FQNEAQ, per germline (reference sequence). J was trimmed by 0 bases and V by 4 bases; bases with no gene match: 6. The CDR3 loop reads CASSSRASGGSTDTQYF. DNA for the CDR3: TGTGCCAGCAGCTCACGGGCTAGCGGGGGGAGCACAGATACGCAGTATTTT.

The chain joins TRBV3-1 to TRBJ1-4; 7 bases align to TRBD1. The CDR3 covers 14 residues. Germline-derived CDR1 and CDR2 are LGHDT and YNNKEL (reference sequence). V shed 8 bases, J shed 0 bases, and the junction held 3 bases outside the gene matches. The chain's CDR3 is CASGGQPTNEKLFF. The DNA of the CDR3 is TGTGCCAGCGGGGGACAGCCAACTAATGAAAAACTGTTTTTT.

J is TRBJ2-7 and V is TRBV29-1; perhaps TRBD2 as D (5 bases). Germline loops: CDR1 SQVTM, CDR2 ANQGSEA. The CDR3 has 11 amino acids. Trimming cost V 5 bases and J 5 bases, with 10 bases left between them. CDR3 residues: CSVSMGDEQYV. CDR3 nucleotide sequence: TGCAGCGTTTCTATGGGAGACGAGCAGTACGTC.

The V and J genes are TRBV11-2 and TRBJ2-3; D perhaps matches TRBD1 (5 bases). The CDR3 runs to 13 residues. Germline V CDR1 and CDR2: SGHAT, FQNNGV. The V and J ends lost 7 bases and 2 bases respectively, with 10 bases between them. In DNA form, the CDR3 reads TGTGCCAGCAACGGACACCCCACAGATACGCAGTATTTT. Protein: CASNGHPTDTQYF.

V is TRBV7-9 and J is TRBJ2-5; D ambiguous. The germline V gene encodes CDR1 SEHNR and CDR2 FQNEAQ (reference sequence). This CDR3 contains 13 residues. V was trimmed by 6 bases and J by 5 bases, leaving 13 bases between them. CDR3 in DNA: TGTGCCAGCAGTTATAGGCAGTACGAGACCCAGTACTTC. It codes for CASSYRQYETQYF. The full variable domain, rest sourced from reference TRBV7-9 and TRBJ2-5, is DTGVSQNPRHKITKRGQNVTFRCDPISEHNRLYWYRQTLGQGPEFLTYFQNEAQLEKSRLLSDRFSAERPKGSFSTLEIQRTEQGDSAMYLCASSYRQYETQYFGPGTRLLVL.

The chain couples TRBV4-3 to TRBJ1-1, with a weak D call TRBD1 (5 bases). Germline V CDR1 and CDR2: LGHNA, YSLEER. V shed 4 bases and J shed 1 base, with 10 bases lying between them. The CDR3 contains 14 residues. CDR3 residues: CASSRRETNTEAFF. Written as DNA, the CDR3 is TGCGCCAGCAGCCGCAGGGAGACGAACACTGAAGCTTTCTTT.

The gene calls are TRBV6-6 and TRBJ2-3; D is uncertain. Per germline, CDR1 MNHNY and CDR2 SVGAGI (reference sequence). This CDR3 is built from 16 residues. Trimming took 2 bases from V and 0 from J, leaving 12 bases between them. The CDR3 DNA follows: TGTGCCAGCAGTTACGGTGCGGCGTCCAGCACAGATACGCAGTATTTT. It codes for CASSYGAASSTDTQYF.

This clonotype appeared a few times. The DNA of the CDR3 is TGTGCCAGCTCACCACCGGGACAGCTGAACACTGAAGCTTTCTTT. Translation gives CASSPPGQLNTEAFF. The chain recombines TRBV18 with TRBJ1-1, with 7 bases matching TRBD1. CDR3 size: 15 residues. Germline V gene sequence: CDR1 KGHSH, CDR2 LQKENI. After removal of 0 bases from V and 0 bases from J, the junction contained 1 base not matched to a gene.

The genes are TRBV5-1 and TRBJ2-5; D is ambiguous. The germline CDR1 and CDR2 sequences are SGHRS and YFSETQ. The CDR3 consists of 11 residues. V dropped 3 bases and J dropped 3 bases, with 3 bases sitting between them. The CDR3 here is CASSSKETQYF. The CDR3 DNA reads TGCGCCAGCAGCTCGAAAGAGACCCAGTACTTC.

The rearrangement joins TRBV23-1 to TRBJ2-7, with TRBD1 identical over 8 bases. TRBV23-1 is marked as an open reading frame, function uncertain. Trimming removed 3 bases from V and 4 bases from J; junction bases left unmatched: 5. CDR3 length equals 14 residues. The CDR3 sequence is CASSQGQECYEQYF. CDR3 coding DNA: TGCGCCAGCAGTCAGGGACAGGAGTGTTACGAGCAGTACTTC.

This clonotype has only a few counts. V is TRBV7-2 and J is TRBJ2-1; tentatively, D is TRBD1 (6 bases). Trimming cost V 5 bases and J 7 bases, with 15 bases left between them. Germline V gene data show CDR1 as SGHTA and CDR2 as FQGNSA. The CDR3 is made up of 14 amino acids. DNA of the CDR3: TGTGCCAGCAGCCCAATGACAGGACAGAATGAGCAGTTCTTC. Translating it yields CASSPMTGQNEQFF.

This clonotype was seen at least ten times. The V and J genes are TRBV28 and TRBJ2-1; no clear D. The CDR3 contains 14 residues. The germline gives CDR1 MDHEN, CDR2 SYDVKM. Trimming took 5 bases from V and 4 from J, leaving 12 bases between them. CDR3 region: CASSPNAGYNEQFF. DNA of the CDR3: TGTGCCAGCAGTCCCAATGCAGGTTACAATGAGCAGTTCTTC.

The chain joins TRBV5-1 to TRBJ1-1; 7 nucleotides match TRBD1. The length of the CDR3 is 14 residues. In germline, CDR1 is SGHRS, CDR2 YFSETQ. J lost 1 base, V lost 7 bases, and 7 bases had no gene match. Here the CDR3 reads CASGGQASNTEAFF. In nucleotides, the CDR3 is TGCGCCAGCGGAGGACAGGCGTCGAACACTGAAGCTTTCTTT.

The chain couples TRBV19 to TRBJ1-2; no clear D gene. This CDR3 region has 17 residues. V was clipped by 7 bases and J by 7 bases, with 28 bases between them. Germline V gene sequence: CDR1 LNHDA, CDR2 SQIVND (reference sequence). The CDR3 DNA reads TGTGCCAGTACTTCCCTTATCGACGCGATAGATAGAATTGGCTACACCTTC. This gives the protein CASTSLIDAIDRIGYTF.

This clonotype was counted a few times. The chain has TRBV7-2 and TRBJ2-3; possible D gene TRBD1, 5 bases. This CDR3 has 18 amino acids. The V gene's germline CDR1 is SGHTA and CDR2 FQGNSA. V dropped 2 bases and J dropped 3 bases, with 21 bases sitting between them. CDR3 in DNA: TGTGCCAGCAGCTTAAGGCAGGGCGAATACGGATCGACAGATACGCAGTATTTT. Amino acids: CASSLRQGEYGSTDTQYF.

V gene TRBV5-1 combines with J gene TRBJ1-1, with D hard to call. Germline V gives CDR1 SGHRS, CDR2 YFSETQ. The V end lost 4 bases, the J end lost 8 bases, and 15 bases lay between the germline ends. The CDR3 length is 13 residues. The CDR3 DNA follows: TGCGCCAGCAGCCCCACCTCTCCAGAGGAAGCTTTCTTT. Translated, it gives CASSPTSPEEAFF.

The V gene is TRBV7-9, the J gene TRBJ1-2; perhaps TRBD1 as D (6 bases). V lost 4 bases to trimming and J lost 2 bases, with 14 bases between them. The CDR3 sequence is 15 residues long. Per germline, CDR1 SEHNR and CDR2 FQNEAQ (reference sequence). The CDR3 loop is CASSSDAGENYGYTF. In nucleotides, the CDR3 is TGTGCCAGCAGCTCTGACGCAGGGGAGAACTATGGCTACACCTTC.

This clonotype appeared a few times. The rearrangement joins TRBV30 to TRBJ2-7; D is perhaps TRBD1 (5 bases). V lost 1 base and J 1 base, leaving 8 bases between the germline ends. This CDR3 contains 13 residues. Per germline, CDR1 GTSNPN and CDR2 SVGIG (reference sequence). The CDR3 nucleotides read TGTGCCTGGAGTGACAGGCGGTCCTACGAGCAGTACTTC. This sequence encodes CAWSDRRSYEQYF.